One and the same sample provided the 22 T cell receptor beta chains below, sequenced in a study of cytomegalovirus exposure and HLA in healthy donors. PCR used 60 Vbeta primers and 13 Jbeta primers. Sequencing used immunoSEQ multiplex PCR; TCRdb keeps in-frame clones, though not all of them. The data show about 160,000 clones, roughly four fifths seen once. Sequencing was done on a sample of PBMCs. These receptor sequences come from a female donor in good health and CMV-seronegative.

This chain joins TRBV4-3 and TRBJ1-2, with 8 bases lining up with TRBD1. From germline, CDR1 is LGHNA and CDR2 YSLEER. After removal of 3 bases from V and 8 bases from J, the junction contained 5 bases not matched to a gene. The CDR3 sequence is 13 residues long. The DNA of the CDR3 is TGCGCCAGCAGCCAGCAGGGGGCAGGGGGCTACACCTTC. Protein: CASSQQGAGGYTF.

The CDR3 DNA follows: TGTGCAGCTTGGGACTTCTCTGGAAACACCATATATTTT. This gives the protein CAAWDFSGNTIYF. This chain uses TRBV28 with TRBJ1-3; D is perhaps TRBD1 (5 bases). Germline V gene data show CDR1 as MDHEN and CDR2 as SYDVKM. The CDR3 is 13 residues long.

This clone was observed a handful of times. J is TRBJ2-2 and V is TRBV10-1, with 11 bases aligning to TRBD2. The CDR3 is 15 amino acids. V trimming: 6 bases; J trimming: 10 bases; junction bases outside the gene matches: 10. Germline V gene sequence: CDR1 WNHNN, CDR2 SYGVQD (reference sequence). CDR3 residues: CASSAGLADFEELFF. The CDR3 DNA reads as TGCGCCAGCAGCGCGGGACTAGCGGATTTTGAGGAGCTGTTTTTT.

The J gene is TRBJ1-1, the V gene TRBV7-6; no clear D. Trimming took off 1 base at V and 0 bases at J, with 6 bases between the two ends. From germline, CDR1 is SGHVS and CDR2 FNYEAQ. The CDR3 extends over 14 amino acids. The CDR3 loop is CASSLVSVNTEAFF. The CDR3 DNA is TGTGCCAGCAGCTTAGTCTCGGTGAACACTGAAGCTTTCTTT. The full variable domain, completed using reference TRBV7-6 and TRBJ1-1, is GAGVSQSPRYKVTKRGQDVALRCDPISGHVSLYWYRQALGQGPEFLTYFNYEAQQDKSGLPNDRFSAERPEGSISTLTIQRTEQRDSAMYRCASSLVSVNTEAFFGQGTRLTVV.

This clone was observed a handful of times. This chain links TRBV27 with TRBJ1-6; unclear D gene. The length of the CDR3 is 15 residues. CDR1 and CDR2 from the germline V gene are MNHEY and SMNVEV (reference sequence). Trimming cost V 5 bases and J 8 bases, with 16 bases left between them. The CDR3 DNA is TGTGCCAGCAGTGTCTCCCCCTTACGGGATTCACCCCTCCACTTT. This gives the protein CASSVSPLRDSPLHF.

The chain couples TRBV10-1 to TRBJ1-5; D gene uncertain. V gave up 3 bases and J gave up 7 bases, with 7 bases separating them. The length of the CDR3 is 12 residues. Looked up from germline, CDR1 is WNHNN and CDR2 is SYGVQD (reference sequence). The CDR3 DNA follows: TGCGCCAGCAGTGACGGTAACCAGCCCCAGCATTTT. Protein: CASSDGNQPQHF.

This rearrangement joins TRBV7-9 to TRBJ2-3, with a weak D call TRBD1 (6 bases). This CDR3 region has 16 residues. CDR1 is SEHNR, CDR2 FQNEAQ, per germline (reference sequence). The V end lost 1 base, the J end lost 2 bases, and 13 bases lay between the germline ends. CDR3 sequence: CASSLVVDSYTDTQYF. The CDR3 bases are TGTGCCAGCAGCTTAGTCGTGGACAGTTACACAGATACGCAGTATTTT.

V is TRBV2 and J is TRBJ2-5, with TRBD1 identical over 9 bases. From germline, CDR1 is SNHLY and CDR2 FYNNEI. This CDR3 region has 13 residues. J gave up 10 bases and V 6 bases, and 9 bases lay outside the gene matches. The CDR3 coding sequence is TGTGCCAGCAGCCCGGGACAGGGAATAAGCCAGTACTTC. Residues: CASSPGQGISQYF. Complete variable domain (other parts from reference TRBV2 and TRBJ2-5): EPEVTQTPSHQVTQMGQEVILRCVPISNHLYFYWYRQILGQKVEFLVSFYNNEISEKSEIFDDQFSVERPDGSNFTLKIRSTKLEDSAMYFCASSPGQGISQYFGPGTRLLVL.

The V and J genes are TRBV7-5 and TRBJ1-2; TRBD1, the D gene given by the table, was not confirmed from the DNA. TRBV7-5 is designated a pseudogene. This CDR3 contains 11 residues. The CDR3 DNA follows: TGTGCCAGAAGCCAACAGAATGGCTACACCTTC. This sequence encodes CARSQQNGYTF.

This clone has a single count. This chain connects TRBV19 to TRBJ2-1; TRBD2 agrees at 9 bases. CDR1 is LNHDA and CDR2 is SQIVND in the germline V gene (reference sequence). The CDR3 is made up of 16 amino acids. Unmatched junction bases numbered 7, after V lost 3 bases and J lost 4 bases. CDR3 coding DNA: TGTGCCAGTAGTATGAGGGCTAGCGGGGCTTACAATGAGCAGTTCTTC. It is translated as CASSMRASGAYNEQFF.

The chain carries TRBV6-1 and TRBJ1-2, with a tentative D call TRBD1 (6 bases). Germline V CDR1 and CDR2: MNHNS, SASEGT. This CDR3 contains 18 residues. The V and J ends lost 1 base and 8 bases respectively, with 26 bases between them. This CDR3 is CASSEGLDIRGDAQGYTF. The CDR3 DNA follows: TGTGCCAGCAGTGAAGGTTTAGATATCAGGGGTGATGCGCAGGGCTACACCTTC.

The chain carries TRBV6-6 and TRBJ2-2; TRBD2 matches 9 bases. Germline lookup yields CDR1 MNHNY and CDR2 SVGAGI (reference sequence). The CDR3 covers 15 residues. Trimming cost V 2 bases and J 7 bases; bases outside gene matches: 5. The CDR3 loop reads CASSYAGGPSGELFF. The CDR3 region has the DNA TGTGCCAGCAGTTACGCGGGAGGGCCTAGCGGGGAGCTGTTTTTT.

This clone has a single count. This chain connects TRBV19 to TRBJ2-5, with unresolved D. The CDR3 consists of 14 residues. Trimming took 3 bases from V and 3 from J, leaving 11 bases between them. Germline V lookup: CDR1 LNHDA, CDR2 SQIVND (reference sequence). CDR3 in DNA: TGTGCCAGTAGTATTACTCGGAGCGAAGAGACCCAGTACTTC. Residues: CASSITRSEETQYF.

The sample holds one count of this clone. The CDR3 spells CASSLDSLPYEQYF. The DNA of the CDR3 is TGCGCCAGCAGCTTGGATTCTCTCCCCTACGAGCAGTACTTC. The chain uses TRBV5-1 and TRBJ2-7, with no clear D. V lost 0 bases and J lost 2, with 9 bases in between. The CDR3 consists of 14 residues. Germline values: CDR1 SGHRS, CDR2 YFSETQ.

This clone showed up just a few times. The rearrangement joins TRBV27 to TRBJ2-7, with TRBD2 matching 9 bases. Germline CDR1 MNHEY, CDR2 SMNVEV (reference sequence). The CDR3 contains 14 residues. With 2 bases clipped from V and 7 bases from J, the junction kept 6 bases outside the gene matches. The CDR3 here is CASSLVAGGREQYF. The CDR3 nucleotides are TGTGCCAGCAGTTTAGTGGCGGGAGGGAGGGAGCAGTACTTC.

The chain couples TRBV5-1 to TRBJ2-1; 7 bases line up with TRBD1. Germline CDR1 and CDR2: SGHRS and YFSETQ. The V and J ends lost 4 bases and 8 bases, in that order; junction bases with no gene match: 12. This CDR3 is 15 amino acids long. CDR3 sequence: CASSRLGTALDEQFF. For the CDR3, the DNA is TGCGCCAGCAGCCGGCTAGGGACAGCGCTGGATGAGCAGTTCTTC.

The chain is built from TRBV28 and TRBJ2-1; 13 nucleotides line up with TRBD2. The length of the CDR3 is 20 residues. CDR1 and CDR2 (germline): MDHEN, SYDVKM. J lost 0 bases, V lost 4 bases, and 12 bases had no gene match. The CDR3 region is CASSSFYGTSGISSYNEQFF. In nucleotides, the CDR3 is TGTGCCAGCAGTTCCTTCTACGGGACTAGCGGGATTAGCTCCTACAATGAGCAGTTCTTC.

The chain recombines TRBV27 with TRBJ2-1, with D hard to call. CDR3 length equals 15 residues. Per germline, CDR1 MNHEY and CDR2 SMNVEV (reference sequence). Trimming stripped 2 bases from V and 6 bases from J, with 14 bases between. CDR3 amino acids: CASSLVPTDVNEQFF. The DNA for the CDR3 is TGTGCCAGCAGTTTAGTTCCAACAGACGTCAATGAGCAGTTCTTC.

The chain uses TRBV29-1 and TRBJ1-1; 7 bases match TRBD1. This CDR3 has 13 residues. CDR1 is SQVTM and CDR2 is ANQGSEA in the germline V gene. V trimming: 6 bases; J trimming: 4 bases; junction bases outside the gene matches: 8. The CDR3 protein is CSVDRSEGTEAFF. CDR3 in DNA: TGCAGCGTGGACAGGTCTGAGGGCACTGAAGCTTTCTTT. Looking up the rest from reference TRBV29-1 and TRBJ1-1 gives the full variable domain: SAVISQKPSRDICQRGTSLTIQCQVDSQVTMMFWYRQQPGQSLTLIATANQGSEATYESGFVIDKFPISRPNLTFSTLTVSNMSPEDSSIYLCSVDRSEGTEAFFGQGTRLTVV.

This chain links TRBV28 with TRBJ2-3; possible D gene TRBD2, 5 bases. V was pared by 4 bases and J by 0 bases, with 11 bases between. Per the germline V gene, CDR1 is MDHEN and CDR2 is SYDVKM. The CDR3 loop spans 15 amino acids. This chain's CDR3 is CASSSLSGSTDTQYF. The CDR3, as DNA: TGTGCCAGCAGTTCACTCAGCGGCAGCACAGATACGCAGTATTTT.

The chain carries TRBV6-5 and TRBJ2-7; D is perhaps TRBD2 (5 bases). V was shortened by 6 bases and J by 3 bases, with 12 bases between the two germline ends. The CDR3 runs 13 residues. Germline values: CDR1 MNHEY, CDR2 SVGAGI. The CDR3 sequence: CASSLAGLYEQYF. The CDR3 nucleotides are TGTGCCAGCAGCTTGGCGGGTCTCTACGAGCAGTACTTC.

CDR3 in DNA: TGTGCCAGCAGACACAGGGGGCCCAAAAACATTCAGTACTTC. Translation gives CASRHRGPKNIQYF. This chain uses TRBV2 with TRBJ2-4; 9 bases agree with TRBD1. Germline V gene data show CDR1 as SNHLY and CDR2 as FYNNEI. Unmatched junction bases numbered 2, after V lost 6 bases and J lost 2 bases. This CDR3 contains 14 residues.